This TCR beta chain was profiled in a study of cytomegalovirus exposure and HLA in healthy donors. Overall study context: Unique TCRs from HLA-typed donors, 65 million to 85 million of them, were held in an early data release.

The CDR3 is 15 amino acids. Germline V lookup: CDR1 SGDLS, CDR2 YYNGEE. The trim removed 0 bases at V and 4 bases at J, leaving 7 bases unmatched. Whole-study findings and limits: Most of the CMV-associated TCR beta chains (in a later analysis) appeared to be HLA-restricted.

This PCR relied on a set of 60 Vbeta primers and 13 Jbeta primers. Assay used: immunoSEQ multiplex PCR; TCRdb lists only in-frame clones, some missing. Of about 110,000 clones in the sample, about 84% were seen once. Points on this clone: What it binds is not known.

Donors counted as nominally healthy when sampled, yet unrecorded immune exposures were likely. This TCR came from a man younger than 40 in good health and CMV-seronegative. The material sequenced was PBMCs. The rearrangement joins TRBV9 to TRBJ2-7, with 7 nucleotides matching TRBD1. The CDR3 DNA reads as TGTGCCAGCAGCGTAGGCGGACAGGAAGGGTACGAGCAGTACTTC. Protein product: CASSVGGQEGYEQYF. The full variable domain, in which reference TRBV9 and TRBJ2-7 provide the parts outside the CDR3, is DSGVTQTPKHLITATGQRVTLRCSPRSGDLSVYWYQQSLDQGLQFLIQYYNGEERAKGNILERFSAQQFPDLHSELNLSSLELGDSALYFCASSVGGQEGYEQYFGPGTRLTVT.